Below, one T cell receptor (beta chain) is given with its context. Its antigen is not known. Trimming cost V 7 bases and J 4 bases, with 8 bases left between them. The CDR3 is made up of 13 amino acids. Germline CDR1 SNHLY, CDR2 FYNNEI. This specimen belongs to a study of cytomegalovirus exposure and HLA in healthy donors. Regarding the study as a whole: The authors later linked a missense DCLRE1C variant to TCR beta V- and J-gene trimming. Presence/absence analyses took donor sequencing depth as roughly uniform.

PCR primers comprised 60 Vbeta and 13 Jbeta primers. Sequencing used immunoSEQ multiplex PCR; TCRdb keeps in-frame clones, though not all of them. The data show 89,000 or so clones, around 75% seen once. This chain links TRBV2 with TRBJ2-6; D call uncertain. The TCR sequence derives from a man aged 18 to 30 in good health and CMV-seropositive. What was sequenced was PBMCs. This CDR3 reads CASTVLGANVLTF. In nucleotides, the CDR3 is TGTGCCAGCACGGTTCTCGGGGCCAACGTCCTGACTTTC.